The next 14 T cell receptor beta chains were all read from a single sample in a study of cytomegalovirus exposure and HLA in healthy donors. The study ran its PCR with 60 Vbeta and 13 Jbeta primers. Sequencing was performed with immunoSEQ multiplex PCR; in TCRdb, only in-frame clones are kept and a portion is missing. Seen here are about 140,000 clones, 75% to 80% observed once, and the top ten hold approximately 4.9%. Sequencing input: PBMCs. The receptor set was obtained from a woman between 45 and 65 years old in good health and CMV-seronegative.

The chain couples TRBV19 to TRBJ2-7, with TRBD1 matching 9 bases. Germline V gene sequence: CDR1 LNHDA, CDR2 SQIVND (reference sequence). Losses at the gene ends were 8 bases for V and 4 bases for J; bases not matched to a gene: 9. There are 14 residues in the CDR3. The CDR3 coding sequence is TGTGCCAGTGGGACCGGGACAGGGTGGTACGAGCAGTACTTC. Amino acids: CASGTGTGWYEQYF.

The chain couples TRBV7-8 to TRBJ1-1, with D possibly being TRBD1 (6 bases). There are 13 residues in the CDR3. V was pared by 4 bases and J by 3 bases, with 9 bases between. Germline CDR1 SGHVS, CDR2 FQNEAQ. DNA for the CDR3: TGTGCCAGCAGCTCTGCAGGGGACACTGAAGCTTTCTTT. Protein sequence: CASSSAGDTEAFF.

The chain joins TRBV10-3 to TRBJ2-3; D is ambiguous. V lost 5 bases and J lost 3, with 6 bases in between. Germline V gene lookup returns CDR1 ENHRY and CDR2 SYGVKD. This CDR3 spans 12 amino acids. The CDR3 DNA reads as TGTGCCATCAGTCCGACAACAGATACGCAGTATTTT. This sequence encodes CAISPTTDTQYF.

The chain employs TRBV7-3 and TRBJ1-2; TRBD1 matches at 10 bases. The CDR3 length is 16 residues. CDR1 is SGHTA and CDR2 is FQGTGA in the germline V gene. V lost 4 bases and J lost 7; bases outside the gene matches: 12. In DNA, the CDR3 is TGTGCCAGCAGCTCCGCCCGGGACAGGGGACTAGGTGGCTACACCTTC. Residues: CASSSARDRGLGGYTF.

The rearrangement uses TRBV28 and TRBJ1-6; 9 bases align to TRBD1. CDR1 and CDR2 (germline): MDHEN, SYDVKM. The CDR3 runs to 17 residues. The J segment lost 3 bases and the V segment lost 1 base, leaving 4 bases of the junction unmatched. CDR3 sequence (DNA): TGTGCCAGCAGTTTATTTTCGGACAGGGGCTATAATTCACCCCTCCACTTT. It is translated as CASSLFSDRGYNSPLHF.

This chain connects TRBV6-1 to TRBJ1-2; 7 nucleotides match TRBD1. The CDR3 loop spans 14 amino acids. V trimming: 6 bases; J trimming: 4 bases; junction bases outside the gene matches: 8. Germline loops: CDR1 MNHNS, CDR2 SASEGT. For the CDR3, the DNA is TGTGCCAGCAGCCCGGGACAGAGCCCCTATGGCTACACCTTC. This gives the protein CASSPGQSPYGYTF.

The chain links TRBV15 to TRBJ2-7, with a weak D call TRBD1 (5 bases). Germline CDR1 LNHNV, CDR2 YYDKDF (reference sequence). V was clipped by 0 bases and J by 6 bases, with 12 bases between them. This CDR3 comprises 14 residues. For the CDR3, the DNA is TGTGCCACCAGCAGAGATGCAGGGTTTACCGAGCAGTACTTC. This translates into CATSRDAGFTEQYF.

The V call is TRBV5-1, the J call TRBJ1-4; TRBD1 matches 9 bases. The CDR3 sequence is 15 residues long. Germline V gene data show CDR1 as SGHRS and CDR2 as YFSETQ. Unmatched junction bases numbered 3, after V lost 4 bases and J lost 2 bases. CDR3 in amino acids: CASSLTGGTNEKLFF. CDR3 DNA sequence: TGCGCCAGCAGCCTCACAGGGGGCACTAATGAAAAACTGTTTTTT.

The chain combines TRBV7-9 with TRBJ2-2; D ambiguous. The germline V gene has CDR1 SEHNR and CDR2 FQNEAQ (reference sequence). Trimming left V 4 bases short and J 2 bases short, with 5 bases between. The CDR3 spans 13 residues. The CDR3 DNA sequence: TGTGCCAGCAGCTCATCCAACACCGGGGAGCTGTTTTTT. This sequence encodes CASSSSNTGELFF.

In DNA form, the CDR3 reads TGTGCCAGCAGCAGGGCGGCAGGGTATAATTCACCCCTCCACTTT. Encoded protein: CASSRAAGYNSPLHF. This rearrangement joins TRBV6-5 to TRBJ1-6, with a tentative D call TRBD1 (5 bases). Deletions cut 6 bases from V and 4 bases from J, with 13 bases between. Germline values: CDR1 MNHEY, CDR2 SVGAGI. This CDR3 has 15 residues.

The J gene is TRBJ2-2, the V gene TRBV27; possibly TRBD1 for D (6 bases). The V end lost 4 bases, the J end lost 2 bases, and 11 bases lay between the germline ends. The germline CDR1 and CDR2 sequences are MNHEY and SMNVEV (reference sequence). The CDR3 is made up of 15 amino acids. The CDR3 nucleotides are TGTGCCAGCAGTTACTTCGGGACAAACACCGGGGAGCTGTTTTTT. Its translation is CASSYFGTNTGELFF.

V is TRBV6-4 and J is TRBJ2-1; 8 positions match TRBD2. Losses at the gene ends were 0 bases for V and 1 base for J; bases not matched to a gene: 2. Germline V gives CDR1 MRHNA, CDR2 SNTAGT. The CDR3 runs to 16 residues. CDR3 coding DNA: TGTGCCAGCAGTGACTCAGCGGGGGAGTCCTACAATGAGCAGTTCTTC. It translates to CASSDSAGESYNEQFF.

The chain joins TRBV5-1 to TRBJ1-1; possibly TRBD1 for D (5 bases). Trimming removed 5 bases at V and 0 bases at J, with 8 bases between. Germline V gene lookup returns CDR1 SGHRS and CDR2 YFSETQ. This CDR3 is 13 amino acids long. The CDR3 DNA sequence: TGCGCCAGCAGACAGGATATGAACACTGAAGCTTTCTTT. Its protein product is CASRQDMNTEAFF.

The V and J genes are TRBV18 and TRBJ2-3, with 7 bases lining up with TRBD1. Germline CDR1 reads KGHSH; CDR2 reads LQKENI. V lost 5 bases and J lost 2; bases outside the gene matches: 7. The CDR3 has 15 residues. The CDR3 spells CASSFGTDHTDTQYF. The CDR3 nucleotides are TGTGCCAGCTCATTTGGGACAGACCACACAGATACGCAGTATTTT. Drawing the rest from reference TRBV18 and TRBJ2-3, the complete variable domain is NAGVMQNPRHLVRRRGQEARLRCSPMKGHSHVYWYRQLPEEGLKFMVYLQKENIIDESGMPKERFSAEFPKEGPSILRIQQVVRGDSAAYFCASSFGTDHTDTQYFGPGTRLTVL.